A single sample is the source of the 27 T cell receptor beta chains below, sequenced in a study of blood T cell repertoires in COVID-19. Method: immunoSEQ multiplex PCR; TCRdb's copy keeps in-frame clones and lacks some. The data show 110,000 or so clones, around nine tenths seen once. The sequenced material came from peripheral blood. The source of these receptors is a woman aged 45-60 years with acute or convalescent COVID-19.

The chain is built from TRBV11-2 and TRBJ1-4, with 9 bases fitting TRBD1. The germline CDR1 and CDR2 sequences are SGHAT and FQNNGV. Germline trimming cut 2 bases from V and 6 bases from J; bases unmatched to any gene: 4. The CDR3 runs 15 residues. The CDR3 reads CASSLLGQGHEKLFF. The CDR3 DNA reads as TGTGCCAGCAGCTTATTGGGACAGGGACATGAAAAACTGTTTTTT.

The chain carries TRBV7-2 and TRBJ1-1, with D possibly being TRBD1 (5 bases). The CDR3 has 12 residues. Trimming shortened V by 5 bases and J by 6 bases, and 10 bases separated the two germline ends. Looked up from germline, CDR1 is SGHTA and CDR2 is FQGNSA. The CDR3 DNA reads as TGTGCCAGCAGCCTCGGGGGGGCTGAAGCTTTCTTT. It encodes CASSLGGAEAFF.

The chain links TRBV5-5 to TRBJ1-5; a possible D gene is TRBD1 (5 bases). V lost 0 bases and J 4 bases, leaving 5 bases between the germline ends. There are 13 residues in the CDR3. Germline V gene sequence: CDR1 SGHKS, CDR2 YYEKEE (reference sequence). CDR3 DNA: TGTGCCAGCAGCTTGGCAGGGAATCAGCCCCAGCATTTT. It specifies CASSLAGNQPQHF.

This chain links TRBV15 with TRBJ2-1, with 8 bases aligning to TRBD2. V lost 0 bases to trimming and J lost 6 bases; unmatched junction nucleotides: 7. The germline gives CDR1 LNHNV, CDR2 YYDKDF (reference sequence). The CDR3 totals 16 residues. CDR3 protein: CATSREVAGFRNEQFF. The CDR3 DNA reads as TGTGCCACCAGCAGAGAGGTAGCGGGATTCCGCAATGAGCAGTTCTTC.

V is TRBV5-1 and J is TRBJ1-2, with 7 positions matching TRBD1. The germline CDR1 and CDR2 sequences are SGHRS and YFSETQ. This CDR3 is 13 amino acids long. Germline trimming cut 2 bases from V and 8 bases from J; bases unmatched to any gene: 6. CDR3 nucleotide sequence: TGCGCCAGCAGCTTTCAAGGGGGCCGGGGCTACACCTTC. It translates to CASSFQGGRGYTF.

The chain combines TRBV27 with TRBJ2-7, with 8 nucleotides matching TRBD2. The germline V gene has CDR1 MNHEY and CDR2 SMNVEV (reference sequence). The CDR3 runs 14 residues. With 10 bases clipped from V and 7 bases from J, the junction kept 15 bases outside the gene matches. The CDR3 is CATRGGPVLREQYF. The CDR3 DNA follows: TGTGCCACACGGGGGGGCCCGGTCCTGAGGGAGCAGTACTTC.

The chain uses TRBV15 and TRBJ1-1; D is perhaps TRBD1 (5 bases). The CDR3 has 16 amino acids. Germline lookup yields CDR1 LNHNV and CDR2 YYDKDF (reference sequence). With 0 bases removed from V and 1 base from J, the gap between germline ends came to 12 bases. The CDR3 DNA follows: TGTGCCACCAGCAGAGACCTCGGCAGGGAGAACACTGAAGCTTTCTTT. It is translated as CATSRDLGRENTEAFF.

The chain recombines TRBV7-2 with TRBJ1-1; tentative D call: TRBD1 (6 bases). CDR3 length: 13 amino acids. The V gene lost 8 bases and the J gene lost 3 bases, with 13 bases spanning the gap. Germline CDR1 is SGHTA and CDR2 is FQGNSA. DNA of the CDR3: TGTGCCAGCTCCCGACAGGAAGACACTGAAGCTTTCTTT. Protein sequence: CASSRQEDTEAFF.

The V call is TRBV5-1, the J call TRBJ1-1; D uncertain. The CDR3 is 13 residues long. Germline V lookup: CDR1 SGHRS, CDR2 YFSETQ. Trimming left V 3 bases short and J 0 bases short, with 6 bases between. DNA of the CDR3: TGCGCCAGCAGCTCCAGGATGAACACTGAAGCTTTCTTT. Its protein product is CASSSRMNTEAFF. Using reference TRBV5-1 and TRBJ1-1 for the parts outside the CDR3, the full variable domain is KAGVTQTPRYLIKTRGQQVTLSCSPISGHRSVSWYQQTPGQGLQFLFEYFSETQRNKGNFPGRFSGRQFSNSRSEMNVSTLELGDSALYLCASSSRMNTEAFFGQGTRLTVV.

The chain couples TRBV7-2 to TRBJ2-5, with D perhaps matching TRBD2 (6 bases). Germline CDR1 is SGHTA and CDR2 is FQGNSA. Deletions cut 4 bases from V and 2 bases from J, with 17 bases between. The length of the CDR3 is 16 residues. The CDR3 loop reads CASSWRLAKYQETQYF. Here the CDR3 DNA reads TGTGCCAGCAGCTGGCGGCTAGCGAAATATCAAGAGACCCAGTACTTC.

The chain employs TRBV16 and TRBJ2-7; D uncertain. The CDR3 length is 14 residues. The germline gives CDR1 KGHSY, CDR2 FQNENV. The V end was cut by 0 bases, the J end by 0 bases, with 6 bases between. The DNA for the CDR3 is TGTGCCAGCAGCCAATCCGGTTACTCCTACGAGCAGTACTTC. Residues: CASSQSGYSYEQYF.

V gene TRBV6-5 combines with J gene TRBJ2-7; D is perhaps TRBD1 (5 bases). Per germline, CDR1 MNHEY and CDR2 SVGAGI. Trimming cost V 9 bases and J 4 bases, with 16 bases left between them. This CDR3 comprises 13 residues. CDR3 amino acids: CASGASTSYEQYF. DNA of the CDR3: TGTGCCAGTGGGGCGAGTACATCTTACGAGCAGTACTTC.

The chain couples TRBV27 to TRBJ1-1, with a weak D call TRBD1 (6 bases). Looked up from germline, CDR1 is MNHEY and CDR2 is SMNVEV (reference sequence). Between the trimmed V and J ends, which lost 8 bases and 4 bases, there was a span of 11 bases. CDR3 length equals 12 residues. CDR3 region: CASSRGGTEAFF. The CDR3 bases are TGTGCCAGCTCAAGAGGGGGCACTGAAGCTTTCTTT.

The chain couples TRBV27 to TRBJ1-2, with D perhaps TRBD1 (5 bases). The CDR3 consists of 16 residues. The V gene lost 5 bases and the J gene lost 5 bases, with 21 bases spanning the gap. Looked up from germline, CDR1 is MNHEY and CDR2 is SMNVEV (reference sequence). The CDR3 region has the DNA TGTGCCAGCAGTCCCAGACTGACAGTGGGCCTTTATGGCTACACCTTC. It yields the protein CASSPRLTVGLYGYTF.

The V call is TRBV5-1, the J call TRBJ2-7; D may be TRBD2 (6 bases). The germline V gene encodes CDR1 SGHRS and CDR2 YFSETQ. V was pared by 4 bases and J by 5 bases, with 19 bases between. This CDR3 has 15 residues. CDR3 sequence (DNA): TGCGCCAGCAGCCCCGGGACTGAGATTTTCGACGAGCAGTACTTC. Translated, it gives CASSPGTEIFDEQYF.

CDR3 sequence (DNA): TGTGCCAGCAGTTACTCGATAATAGCGGGGGGCCTTCGGGAGACCCAGTACTTC. It codes for CASSYSIIAGGLRETQYF. This rearrangement joins TRBV6-2 or TRBV6-3 to TRBJ2-5, with 10 bases aligning to TRBD2. The length of the CDR3 is 18 residues. From germline, CDR1 is MNHEY and CDR2 SVGEGT. With 0 bases clipped from V and 5 bases from J, the junction kept 12 bases outside the gene matches.

V gene TRBV3-1 (or the pseudogene TRBV3-2) combines with J gene TRBJ2-2; maybe TRBD1 (7 bases). This CDR3 region has 18 residues. V lost 3 bases and J lost 0, with 17 bases in between. Germline V CDR1 and CDR2: LGHDT, YNNKEL (reference sequence). Here the CDR3 DNA reads TGTGCCAGCAGCCACCAAGCAGACAGGGAGGCGAACACCGGGGAGCTGTTTTTT. Translating gives CASSHQADREANTGELFF.

The chain combines TRBV2 with TRBJ2-3, with TRBD2 identical over 8 bases. This CDR3 comprises 16 residues. V shed 3 bases and J 3 bases; nucleotides not matched to a gene: 8. The germline V gene encodes CDR1 SNHLY and CDR2 FYNNEI. The DNA for the CDR3 is TGTGCCAGCAGTGACGGTCTACTAGCGGCTACAGATACGCAGTATTTT. This sequence encodes CASSDGLLAATDTQYF.

This rearrangement joins TRBV5-1 to TRBJ2-1; TRBD1 is a possible D gene (6 bases). The germline gives CDR1 SGHRS, CDR2 YFSETQ. V was clipped by 4 bases and J by 3 bases, with 8 bases between them. CDR3 length: 13 residues. In nucleotides, the CDR3 is TGCGCCAGCAGCGAGGGACACTACAATGAGCAGTTCTTC. Translating it yields CASSEGHYNEQFF. Full variable domain (missing parts from reference TRBV5-1 and TRBJ2-1): KAGVTQTPRYLIKTRGQQVTLSCSPISGHRSVSWYQQTPGQGLQFLFEYFSETQRNKGNFPGRFSGRQFSNSRSEMNVSTLELGDSALYLCASSEGHYNEQFFGPGTRLTVL.

This chain links TRBV19 with TRBJ2-1, with 10 positions matching TRBD1. The CDR3 is 14 amino acids. The trim removed 7 bases at V and 5 bases at J, leaving 5 bases unmatched. Germline V gives CDR1 LNHDA, CDR2 SQIVND (reference sequence). CDR3 in DNA: TGTGCCAGTAACGACAGGGGGCGCGACAATGAGCAGTTCTTC. Amino acids: CASNDRGRDNEQFF.

The count of this clone is one. The gene calls are TRBV27 and TRBJ2-7; 8 bases align to TRBD2. V shed 5 bases, J shed 2 bases, and the junction held 17 bases outside the gene matches. The CDR3 loop spans 18 amino acids. Germline V gives CDR1 MNHEY, CDR2 SMNVEV (reference sequence). The CDR3 protein is CASSQEGSGLGPTYEQYF. DNA for the CDR3: TGTGCCAGCAGTCAGGAGGGTTCGGGACTAGGGCCGACCTACGAGCAGTACTTC.

Only one count was recorded for this clone. The chain has TRBV10-1 and TRBJ1-5; 7 bases fit TRBD1. The CDR3 is 13 amino acids. Losses at the gene ends were 7 bases for V and 6 bases for J; bases not matched to a gene: 6. Germline V gene lookup returns CDR1 WNHNN and CDR2 SYGVQD (reference sequence). The DNA of the CDR3 is TGCGCCAGCACCCGACAGGGAAGTCAGCCCCAGCATTTT. This sequence encodes CASTRQGSQPQHF.

The chain carries TRBV21-1 and TRBJ1-4; the table's TRBD1 call for D was not verified on the DNA. TRBV21-1 is annotated as a pseudogene. This CDR3 contains 15 residues. DNA for the CDR3: TGTGCCAGCAGCAAAGGGGACAGGCGGGGTGAAAAACTGTTTTTT. As protein: CASSKGDRRGEKLFF.

V is TRBV7-2 and J is TRBJ1-2; D is possibly TRBD1 (5 bases). V was trimmed by 8 bases and J by 4 bases, leaving 11 bases between them. CDR3 size: 12 residues. From germline, CDR1 is SGHTA and CDR2 FQGNSA. CDR3 DNA: TGTGCCAGCTCCTCTGGGGCCTATGGCTACACCTTC. This sequence encodes CASSSGAYGYTF.

The J gene is TRBJ2-2, the V gene TRBV9, with D tentatively TRBD1 (5 bases). Germline V gives CDR1 SGDLS, CDR2 YYNGEE. CDR3 length: 16 amino acids. V lost 0 bases to trimming and J lost 2 bases, with 11 bases between them. CDR3 in DNA: TGTGCCAGCAGCGTAGGACAGAAATTAAACACCGGGGAGCTGTTTTTT. It specifies CASSVGQKLNTGELFF.

This chain links TRBV3-1 (or the pseudogene TRBV3-2) with TRBJ2-3, with D perhaps matching TRBD2 (5 bases). Germline V gene data show CDR1 as LGHDT and CDR2 as YNNKEL (reference sequence). The CDR3 is made up of 18 amino acids. V lost 1 base and J lost 0, with 17 bases in between. The CDR3 DNA sequence: TGTGCCAGCAGCCAAGCTCTCGGGGTGCCCGTAAGCACAGATACGCAGTATTTT. It yields the protein CASSQALGVPVSTDTQYF.

This chain connects TRBV10-3 to TRBJ2-6, with D perhaps TRBD2 (7 bases). Germline assignment: CDR1 ENHRY and CDR2 SYGVKD. The CDR3 length is 19 residues. V was cut by 6 bases and J by 0 bases, with 21 bases left in between. CDR3 nucleotide sequence: TGTGCCATCAGCCTGGGGGGGGGCGCCGCCCTCTCTGGGGCCAACGTCCTGACTTTC. Protein: CAISLGGGAALSGANVLTF.